In this sample, the clone carrying this T cell receptor (beta chain) turned up a few times. Antigen unknown. Sequencing libraries made from TCR beta cDNA carried unique molecular identifiers. The yield from about 1 to 10 million T cells was around 500,000 cDNA molecules in total. MiXCR, applied by TCRdb to the PCR reads, yields one record per CDR3 protein. The sample shows roughly 400,000 distinct CDR3 sequences, 39% of them seen only once. This sample was taken from a study of post-analysis software for immune sequencing data. On the study more broadly: Included among the disease courses, which were recorded for the cohort, were relapsing-remitting, secondary progressive and progressive-relapsing multiple sclerosis.

Study-level points and caveats: Strong co-clustering by F measure was evident for samples that had been prepared in the same batch. Relative to controls, patients with multiple sclerosis showed significantly lower normalized Chao1 diversity.

This TCR derives from a girl aged 2-10 years with multiple sclerosis. The sequencing input was blood.

This chain's CDR3 is CSARDRVGQGVRGYTF. CDR3 in DNA: TGCAGTGCTAGAGATCGTGTAGGACAGGGGGTTCGTGGCTACACCTTC. The chain couples TRBV20-1 to TRBJ1-2, with TRBD1 matching 10 bases. The CDR3 covers 16 residues. Germline loops: CDR1 DFQATT, CDR2 SNEGSKA (reference sequence). With 0 bases clipped from V and 7 bases from J, the junction kept 11 bases outside the gene matches.